The T cell receptor beta chain described here comes from a study of shared clonotypes between healthy human individuals. Study information: CD4 naive and CD4 memory each took three plates per donor, while CD8 naive took two and CD8 memory one.

The CDR3 length is 14 residues. Germline V gene sequence: CDR1 SEHNR, CDR2 FQNEAQ (reference sequence). V lost 3 bases and J lost 4, with 11 bases in between. An assay was performed, and its level was deep. Sequenced by immunoSEQ multiplex PCR; TCRdb stores in-frame clones only, minus some. The sample has approximately 1.1 million clones, about four fifths seen once. The V and J genes are TRBV7-9 and TRBJ2-3, with D possibly matching TRBD2 (6 bases). The specimen sequenced was memory CD4+ T cells from PBMCs. Subset specified: CD45RA-negative fraction. This sequence originates from a man between 18 and 29 years old in good health. Some clones in this sample may be carry-over from other donors' samples. In DNA form, the CDR3 reads TGTGCCAGCAGCTTTAGGAGGGGCGCAGATACGCAGTATTTT. It encodes CASSFRRGADTQYF.